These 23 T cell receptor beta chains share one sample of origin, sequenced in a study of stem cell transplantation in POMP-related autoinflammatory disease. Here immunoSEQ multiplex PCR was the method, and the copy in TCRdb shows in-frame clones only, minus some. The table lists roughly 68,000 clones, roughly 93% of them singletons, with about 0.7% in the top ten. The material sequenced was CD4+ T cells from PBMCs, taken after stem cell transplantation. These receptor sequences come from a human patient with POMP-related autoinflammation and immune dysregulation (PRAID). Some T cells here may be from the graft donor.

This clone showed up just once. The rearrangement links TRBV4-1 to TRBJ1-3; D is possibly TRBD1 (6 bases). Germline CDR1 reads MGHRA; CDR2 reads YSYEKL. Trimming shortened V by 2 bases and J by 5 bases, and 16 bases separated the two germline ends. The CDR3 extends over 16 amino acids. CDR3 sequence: CASSQPREGGRNTIYF. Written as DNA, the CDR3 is TGCGCCAGCAGCCAACCCCGCGAAGGGGGAAGAAACACCATATATTTT.

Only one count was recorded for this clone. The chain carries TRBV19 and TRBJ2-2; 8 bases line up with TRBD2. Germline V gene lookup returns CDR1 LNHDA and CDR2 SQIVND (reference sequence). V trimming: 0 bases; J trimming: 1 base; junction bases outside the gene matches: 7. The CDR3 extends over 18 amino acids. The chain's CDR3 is CASSIEEGSGMNTGELFF. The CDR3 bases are TGTGCCAGTAGTATAGAGGAGGGTAGCGGGATGAACACCGGGGAGCTGTTTTTT.

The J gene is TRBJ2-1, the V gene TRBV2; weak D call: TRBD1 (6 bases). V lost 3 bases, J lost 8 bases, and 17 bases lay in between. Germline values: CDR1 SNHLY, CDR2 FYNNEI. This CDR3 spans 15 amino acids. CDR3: CASSELPQGRHEQFF. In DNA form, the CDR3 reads TGTGCCAGCAGTGAGTTACCGCAGGGGCGACATGAGCAGTTCTTC.

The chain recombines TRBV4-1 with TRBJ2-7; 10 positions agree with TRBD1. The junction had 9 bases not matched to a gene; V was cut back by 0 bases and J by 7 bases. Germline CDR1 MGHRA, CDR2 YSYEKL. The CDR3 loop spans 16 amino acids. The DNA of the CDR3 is TGCGCCAGCAGCCAAGAAGGGAGACAGGGGGCCTGGGAGCAGTACTTC. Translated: CASSQEGRQGAWEQYF.

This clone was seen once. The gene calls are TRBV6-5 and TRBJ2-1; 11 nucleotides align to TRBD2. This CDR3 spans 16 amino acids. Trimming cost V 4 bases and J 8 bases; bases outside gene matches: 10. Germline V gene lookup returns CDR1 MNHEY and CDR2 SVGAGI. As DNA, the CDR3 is TGTGCCAGCAGTTTACGCCCGACTAGCGGGATTCATGAGCAGTTCTTC. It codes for CASSLRPTSGIHEQFF.

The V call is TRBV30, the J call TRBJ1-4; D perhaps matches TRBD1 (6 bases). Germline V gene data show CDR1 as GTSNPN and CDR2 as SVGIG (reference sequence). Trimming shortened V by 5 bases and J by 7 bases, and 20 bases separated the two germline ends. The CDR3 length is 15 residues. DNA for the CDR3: TGTGCCTGGGGTTTCAGGGGCCTCGGGATTGAAAAACTGTTTTTT. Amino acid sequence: CAWGFRGLGIEKLFF.

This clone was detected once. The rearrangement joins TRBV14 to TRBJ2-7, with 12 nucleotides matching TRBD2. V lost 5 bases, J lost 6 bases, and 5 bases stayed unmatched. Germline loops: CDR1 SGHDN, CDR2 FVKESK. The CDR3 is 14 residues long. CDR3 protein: CASSRLAGVGEQYF. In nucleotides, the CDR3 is TGTGCCAGCAGCAGACTAGCGGGAGTGGGCGAGCAGTACTTC.

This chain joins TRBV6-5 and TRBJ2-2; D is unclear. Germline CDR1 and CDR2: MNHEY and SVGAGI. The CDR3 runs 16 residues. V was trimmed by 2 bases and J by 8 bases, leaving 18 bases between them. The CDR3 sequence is CASSYPMDPVRGELFF. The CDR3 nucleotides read TGTGCCAGCAGTTACCCTATGGACCCTGTTAGAGGGGAGCTGTTTTTT.

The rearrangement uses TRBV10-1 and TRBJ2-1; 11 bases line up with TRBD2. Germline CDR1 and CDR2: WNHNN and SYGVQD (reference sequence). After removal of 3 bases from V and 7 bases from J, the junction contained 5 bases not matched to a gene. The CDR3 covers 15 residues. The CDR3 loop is CASSDSTSGTNEQFF. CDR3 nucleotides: TGCGCCAGCAGTGATTCGACTAGCGGGACGAATGAGCAGTTCTTC.

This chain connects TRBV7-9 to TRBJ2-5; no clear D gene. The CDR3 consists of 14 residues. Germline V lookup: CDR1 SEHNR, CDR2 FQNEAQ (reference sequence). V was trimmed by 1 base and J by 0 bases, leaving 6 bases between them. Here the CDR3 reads CASSLDWDQETQYF. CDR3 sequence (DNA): TGTGCCAGCAGCTTAGACTGGGACCAAGAGACCCAGTACTTC. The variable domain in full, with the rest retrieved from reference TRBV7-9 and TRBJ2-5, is DTGVSQNPRHKITKRGQNVTFRCDPISEHNRLYWYRQTLGQGPEFLTYFQNEAQLEKSRLLSDRFSAERPKGSFSTLEIQRTEQGDSAMYLCASSLDWDQETQYFGPGTRLLVL.

Written as DNA, the CDR3 is TGCAGTGCGGACCTCACTACTGAAGCTTTCTTT. Residues: CSADLTTEAFF. The chain has TRBV29-1 and TRBJ1-1; the D is unclear. This CDR3 spans 11 amino acids. Germline CDR1 reads SQVTM; CDR2 reads ANQGSEA.

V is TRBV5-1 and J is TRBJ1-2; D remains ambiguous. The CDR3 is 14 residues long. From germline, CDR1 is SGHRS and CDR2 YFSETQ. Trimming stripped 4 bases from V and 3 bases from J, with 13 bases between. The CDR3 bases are TGCGCCAGCAGCCCGGTTACCCGAGACTATGGCTACACCTTC. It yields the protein CASSPVTRDYGYTF. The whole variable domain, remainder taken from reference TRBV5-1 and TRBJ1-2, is KAGVTQTPRYLIKTRGQQVTLSCSPISGHRSVSWYQQTPGQGLQFLFEYFSETQRNKGNFPGRFSGRQFSNSRSEMNVSTLELGDSALYLCASSPVTRDYGYTFGSGTRLTVV.

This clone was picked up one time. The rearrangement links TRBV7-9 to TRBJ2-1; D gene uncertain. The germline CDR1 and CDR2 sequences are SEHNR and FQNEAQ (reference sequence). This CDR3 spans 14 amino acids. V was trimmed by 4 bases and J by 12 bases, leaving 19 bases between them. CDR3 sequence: CASSSQSGPGPQFF. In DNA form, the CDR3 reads TGTGCCAGCAGCTCACAATCCGGACCGGGCCCGCAGTTCTTC.

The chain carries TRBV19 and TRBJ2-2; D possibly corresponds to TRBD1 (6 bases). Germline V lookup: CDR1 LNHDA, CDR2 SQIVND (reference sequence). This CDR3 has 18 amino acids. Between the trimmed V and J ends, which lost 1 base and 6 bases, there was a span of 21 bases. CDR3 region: CASSIGNPGHLRSGELFF. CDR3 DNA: TGTGCCAGTAGTATAGGTAACCCGGGACACCTAAGGTCCGGGGAGCTGTTTTTT.

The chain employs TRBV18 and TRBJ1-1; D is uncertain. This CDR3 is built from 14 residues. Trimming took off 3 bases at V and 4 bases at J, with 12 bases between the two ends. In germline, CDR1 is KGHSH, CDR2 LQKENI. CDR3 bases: TGTGCCAGCTCACCTACAAGTTTGCCCACTGAAGCTTTCTTT. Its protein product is CASSPTSLPTEAFF.

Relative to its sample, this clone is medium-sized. For the CDR3, the DNA is TGTGCCAGCAGTGAATCGACTGGACAGGGTGGAAGCTATAGCAATCAGCCCCAGCATTTT. Translated: CASSESTGQGGSYSNQPQHF. This chain uses TRBV6-1 with TRBJ1-5, with TRBD1 matching 8 bases. This CDR3 has 20 amino acids. Per germline, CDR1 MNHNS and CDR2 SASEGT. V lost 2 bases, J lost 0 bases, and 15 bases stayed unmatched.

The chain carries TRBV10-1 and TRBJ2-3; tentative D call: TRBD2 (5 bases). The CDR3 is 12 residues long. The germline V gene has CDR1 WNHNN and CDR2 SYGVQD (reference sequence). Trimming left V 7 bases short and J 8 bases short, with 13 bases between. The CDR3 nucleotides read TGCGCCAGCACAGAGCAAGGAGGTACGCAGTATTTT. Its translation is CASTEQGGTQYF.

The CDR3 reads CAGGDRPNQPQHF. The CDR3 DNA sequence: TGTGCCGGGGGGGACAGGCCCAATCAGCCCCAGCATTTT. The chain carries TRBV19 and TRBJ1-5, with 8 bases lining up with TRBD1. V gave up 11 bases and J gave up 3 bases; unmatched junction bases: 6. This CDR3 contains 13 residues. In germline, CDR1 is LNHDA, CDR2 SQIVND (reference sequence).

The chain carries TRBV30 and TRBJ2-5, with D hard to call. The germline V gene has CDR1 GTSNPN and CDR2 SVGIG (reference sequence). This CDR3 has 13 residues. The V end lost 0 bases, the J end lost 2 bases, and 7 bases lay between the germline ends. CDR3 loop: CAWSVRQQETQYF. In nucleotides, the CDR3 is TGTGCCTGGAGTGTACGGCAACAAGAGACCCAGTACTTC.

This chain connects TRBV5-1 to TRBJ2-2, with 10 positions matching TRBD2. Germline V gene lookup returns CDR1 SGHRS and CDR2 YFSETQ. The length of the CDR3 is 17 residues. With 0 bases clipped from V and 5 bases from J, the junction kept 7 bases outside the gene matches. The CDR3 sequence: CASSLGSSGGPTGELFF. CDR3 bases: TGCGCCAGCAGCTTGGGTTCTAGCGGGGGACCTACCGGGGAGCTGTTTTTT.

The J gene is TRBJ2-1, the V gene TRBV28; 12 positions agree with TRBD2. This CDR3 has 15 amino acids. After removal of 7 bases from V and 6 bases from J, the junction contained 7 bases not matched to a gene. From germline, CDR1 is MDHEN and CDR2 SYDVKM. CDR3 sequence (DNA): TGTGCCAGCACCTCGGGACTAGCGGGCCTCAATGAGCAGTTCTTC. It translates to CASTSGLAGLNEQFF.

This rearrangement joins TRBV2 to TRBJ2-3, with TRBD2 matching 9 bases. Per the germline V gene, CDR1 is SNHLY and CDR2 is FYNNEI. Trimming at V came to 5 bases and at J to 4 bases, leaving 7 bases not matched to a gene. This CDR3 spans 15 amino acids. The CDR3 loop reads CASSPSGLAPDTQYF. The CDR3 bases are TGTGCCAGCAGTCCATCGGGACTAGCACCAGATACGCAGTATTTT.

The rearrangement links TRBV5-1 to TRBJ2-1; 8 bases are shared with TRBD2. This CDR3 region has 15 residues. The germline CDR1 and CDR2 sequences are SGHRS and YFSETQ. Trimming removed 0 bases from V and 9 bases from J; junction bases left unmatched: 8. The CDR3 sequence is CASSLGDGRAFEQFF. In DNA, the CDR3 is TGCGCCAGCAGCTTGGGAGACGGGAGGGCCTTTGAGCAGTTCTTC.